The next 19 T cell receptor beta chains were all read from a single sample in a study of T cell repertoires in cytomegalovirus infection. TCRdb reanalysed the reads using MiXCR and keeps one entry per CDR3 protein. Here the sample spans 160,000 or so distinct CDR3 sequences, 17% being singletons. The material sequenced was CD8+ T cells from PBMCs. The receptor set was obtained from a human donor in good health (CMV status not recorded). Some clones in this sample may be carry-over from other donors' samples.

This clonotype was picked up a small number of times. The chain uses TRBV7-2 and TRBJ2-1, with 12 bases aligning to TRBD2. The junction had 4 bases not matched to a gene; V was cut back by 5 bases and J by 5 bases. Per the germline V gene, CDR1 is SGHTA and CDR2 is FQGNSA. This CDR3 has 15 residues. CDR3 coding DNA: TGTGCCAGCAGCAGACTAGCGGGGGTAAACAATGAGCAGTTCTTC. This codes for CASSRLAGVNNEQFF.

J is TRBJ2-7 and V is TRBV12-5; TRBD1 agrees at 8 bases. V dropped 3 bases and J dropped 3; count of bases not matched to a gene: 1. The CDR3 is 13 amino acids. The germline V gene encodes CDR1 LGHNT and CDR2 FRNRAP. DNA of the CDR3: TGTGCTAGTGGTTTCGGACAGGGCTACGAGCAGTACTTC. Amino acid sequence: CASGFGQGYEQYF.

This clonotype has more than one count but fewer than ten. V gene TRBV6-2 or TRBV6-3 combines with J gene TRBJ2-3, with a possible D match to TRBD2 (7 bases). Trimming pared 6 bases from V and 4 bases from J, leaving 20 bases between. Germline CDR1 and CDR2: MNHEY and SVGEGT. The CDR3 consists of 16 residues. The CDR3 DNA sequence: TGTGCCAGCAGCCCAGGGGTAGGACTAGAGGCAGATACGCAGTATTTT. This sequence encodes CASSPGVGLEADTQYF.

This clonotype was counted a few times. The V gene is TRBV28, the J gene TRBJ1-5; no definite D call. From germline, CDR1 is MDHEN and CDR2 SYDVKM. The CDR3 contains 15 residues. V gave up 3 bases and J gave up 1 base, with 10 bases separating them. The CDR3 DNA reads TGTGCCAGCAGTTTCTATCCACTAAGCAATCAGCCCCAGCATTTT. This translates into CASSFYPLSNQPQHF.

This clonotype was detected a few times. The V call is TRBV20-1, the J call TRBJ2-1; TRBD2 agrees at 10 bases. The CDR3 extends over 15 amino acids. J was trimmed by 3 bases and V by 3 bases; bases with no gene match: 5. CDR1 and CDR2 (germline): DFQATT, SNEGSKA (reference sequence). CDR3 amino acids: CSARGSGGSYNEQFF. The CDR3, as DNA: TGCAGTGCTAGGGGTAGCGGGGGGAGCTACAATGAGCAGTTCTTC.

The chain is built from TRBV28 and TRBJ1-5; D might be TRBD1 (6 bases). The CDR3 length is 14 residues. Per germline, CDR1 MDHEN and CDR2 SYDVKM. The V end was cut by 2 bases, the J end by 5 bases, with 10 bases between. This CDR3 reads CASSLGTGYQPQHF. CDR3 nucleotide sequence: TGTGCCAGCAGTTTAGGAACAGGGTATCAGCCCCAGCATTTT. The complete variable domain, with remaining parts taken from reference TRBV28 and TRBJ1-5, reads DVKVTQSSRYLVKRTGEKVFLECVQDMDHENMFWYRQDPGLGLRLIYFSYDVKMKEKGDIPEGYSVSREKKERFSLILESASTNQTSMYLCASSLGTGYQPQHFGDGTRLSIL.

This clonotype was counted ten times or more. V gene TRBV7-2 combines with J gene TRBJ2-5, with D maybe TRBD2 (5 bases). Germline loops: CDR1 SGHTA, CDR2 FQGNSA. The CDR3 runs 16 residues. The V gene lost 5 bases and the J gene lost 0 bases, with 16 bases spanning the gap. The CDR3 is CASSLGGYPYQETQYF. The CDR3 DNA reads as TGTGCCAGCAGCCTGGGCGGGTATCCGTACCAAGAGACCCAGTACTTC.

This clonotype was detected many times. The gene calls are TRBV10-3 and TRBJ2-3, with 7 bases aligning to TRBD1. CDR1 and CDR2 from the germline V gene are ENHRY and SYGVKD. V was pared by 0 bases and J by 1 base, with 4 bases of the junction left unmatched. This CDR3 has 16 amino acids. The CDR3 is CAISESPGQGTDTQYF. In DNA form, the CDR3 reads TGTGCCATCAGTGAGTCCCCCGGACAGGGCACAGATACGCAGTATTTT.

The V and J genes are TRBV7-6 and TRBJ1-1, with D possibly matching TRBD1 (5 bases). CDR1 is SGHVS, CDR2 FNYEAQ, per germline. The CDR3 covers 14 residues. V was shortened by 4 bases and J by 2 bases, with 11 bases between the two germline ends. CDR3 in DNA: TGTGCCAGCAGCTCCTCGACAGAAAACACTGAAGCTTTCTTT. Translated: CASSSSTENTEAFF.

J is TRBJ2-1 and V is TRBV7-6, with a tentative D call TRBD2 (5 bases). Germline values: CDR1 SGHVS, CDR2 FNYEAQ. The CDR3 has 15 amino acids. V was pared by 1 base and J by 3 bases, with 10 bases between. The CDR3 protein is CASSLVRGGYNEQFF. The CDR3 DNA follows: TGTGCCAGCAGCTTAGTCCGCGGAGGCTACAATGAGCAGTTCTTC.

This clonotype turned up a few times. The chain recombines TRBV28 with TRBJ1-1, with TRBD1 as a possible D gene (5 bases). V lost 3 bases, J lost 8 bases, and 13 bases lay in between. Germline V lookup: CDR1 MDHEN, CDR2 SYDVKM. The CDR3 has 13 residues. CDR3 nucleotide sequence: TGTGCCAGCAGTTTGGGCAGCGGGGCCGAAGCTTTCTTT. Protein sequence: CASSLGSGAEAFF. Filled out from reference TRBV28 and TRBJ1-1, the complete variable domain reads DVKVTQSSRYLVKRTGEKVFLECVQDMDHENMFWYRQDPGLGLRLIYFSYDVKMKEKGDIPEGYSVSREKKERFSLILESASTNQTSMYLCASSLGSGAEAFFGQGTRLTVV.

The chain carries TRBV28 and TRBJ2-5; 8 nucleotides agree with TRBD2. The germline V gene has CDR1 MDHEN and CDR2 SYDVKM. Trimming took 6 bases from V and 2 from J; bases not matched to a gene: 5. The CDR3 runs 14 residues. CDR3 sequence reads: CASRALAAQETQYF. CDR3 coding DNA: TGTGCCAGCAGGGCACTAGCGGCACAAGAGACCCAGTACTTC.

The chain links TRBV29-1 to TRBJ2-7, with TRBD2 matching over 14 bases. With 1 base clipped from V and 7 bases from J, the junction kept 6 bases outside the gene matches. Germline assignment: CDR1 SQVTM and CDR2 ANQGSEA. The length of the CDR3 is 15 residues. The CDR3 DNA follows: TGCAGCGTTGAAGTCGGGACTAGCGGGAGTGGTGAGCAGTACTTC. Translated, it gives CSVEVGTSGSGEQYF.

The chain recombines TRBV14 with TRBJ2-1, with unresolved D. Germline V gene lookup returns CDR1 SGHDN and CDR2 FVKESK. This CDR3 contains 14 residues. Trimming took off 1 base at V and 8 bases at J, with 12 bases between the two ends. The DNA for the CDR3 is TGTGCCAGCAGCCAAGTAAAGCTAAGCCATGAGCAGTTCTTC. Residues: CASSQVKLSHEQFF.

The rearrangement links TRBV9 to TRBJ2-5; 7 nucleotides agree with TRBD2. Germline-derived CDR1 and CDR2 are SGDLS and YYNGEE. The CDR3 has 15 residues. Trimming took 3 bases from V and 5 from J; bases not matched to a gene: 10. The CDR3 DNA follows: TGTGCCAGCAGCGCCCAATGGGGAGGGGTGGAGACCCAGTACTTC. As protein: CASSAQWGGVETQYF.

The genes are TRBV11-2 and TRBJ2-2; the match to TRBD2 covers 8 bases. The CDR3 is 18 residues long. Germline V lookup: CDR1 SGHAT, CDR2 FQNNGV. With 1 base clipped from V and 4 bases from J, the junction kept 11 bases outside the gene matches. CDR3 loop: CASSLGRPSGSRTGELFF. The CDR3 nucleotides read TGTGCCAGCAGCTTAGGCCGCCCAAGCGGGAGTCGCACCGGGGAGCTGTTTTTT. The whole variable domain, remainder taken from reference TRBV11-2 and TRBJ2-2, is EAGVAQSPRYKIIEKRQSVAFWCNPISGHATLYWYQQILGQGPKLLIQFQNNGVVDDSQLPKDRFSAERLKGVDSTLKIQPAKLEDSAVYLCASSLGRPSGSRTGELFFGEGSRLTVL.

V and J are TRBV5-1 and TRBJ2-7, with unresolved D. There are 14 residues in the CDR3. Germline CDR1 SGHRS, CDR2 YFSETQ. Trimming removed 0 bases from V and 0 bases from J, with 7 bases in between. The CDR3 is CASSLVGISYEQYF. The CDR3 DNA follows: TGCGCCAGCAGCTTGGTGGGGATCTCCTACGAGCAGTACTTC.

The CDR3 nucleotides read TGCAGCGTTGACTTTATACGGAGTGGCTACACCTTC. This translates into CSVDFIRSGYTF. The J gene is TRBJ1-2, the V gene TRBV29-1; D is uncertain. The CDR3 loop spans 12 amino acids. Germline CDR1 and CDR2: SQVTM and ANQGSEA. The germline V and J ends were trimmed by 3 bases and 7 bases, with 12 bases remaining between them.

The chain is built from TRBV28 and TRBJ1-1; 8 nucleotides align to TRBD1. V was pared by 7 bases and J by 4 bases, with 14 bases of the junction left unmatched. Looked up from germline, CDR1 is MDHEN and CDR2 is SYDVKM. The CDR3 totals 16 residues. In nucleotides, the CDR3 is TGTGCCAGCACCGGCCCGGGACAGGTGATTACCACTGAAGCTTTCTTT. This encodes CASTGPGQVITTEAFF.